This T cell receptor beta chain came from a study of T-cell memory formation after mild COVID-19. Study as a whole: TCR clusters were largely donor specific. Study-level findings and limits: A second wave of clones peaked on day 37, and their SARS-CoV-2 specificity went unconfirmed.

The germline CDR1 and CDR2 sequences are SEHNR and FQNEAQ (reference sequence). The CDR3 sequence is 17 residues long. Trimming removed 2 bases from V and 2 bases from J, with 18 bases in between. A single record per CDR3 protein comes from TCRdb applying MiXCR to the 5' RACE reads. The repertoire holds some 40,000 distinct CDR3 sequences, with about 6.1% as singletons. This clonotype has a count of ten or more. The antigen remains unidentified. The chain employs TRBV7-9 and TRBJ2-5; D gene ambiguous. Material for sequencing was PBMCs or a T cell subset sorted from them (not recorded which). This receptor was obtained from an adult who had mild COVID-19 (a few samples of this study predate the infection). Cell type and time point are not known. CDR3 in DNA: TGTGCCAGCAGCTTAAGTTCCTCGGGCAGCCCACAAGAGACCCAGTACTTC. Translated: CASSLSSSGSPQETQYF.